The TCR beta chain under discussion was sequenced for a study of blood T cell repertoires in COVID-19. The overall study: Acute and convalescent COVID-19 samples came from the United States, Italy and Spain. From T cells, B-cell-depleted T cells, or PBMCs came the material, which was cDNA or gDNA.

Per the authors' pipeline: Using reference gene primer amplification, nucleated cell counts were estimated. The protocol was immunoSEQ multiplex PCR, while the TCRdb copy is restricted to in-frame clones and leaves out a portion. Clone size and the V and J calls come from that table; the DNA yielded D and trimming. The repertoire holds about 140,000 clones, with around four fifths as singletons. This CDR3 comprises 15 residues. V lost 0 bases and J 5 bases, leaving 11 bases between the germline ends. The germline CDR1 and CDR2 sequences are SGHNT and YYREEE (reference sequence). The sequence was obtained from a human donor in a cohort sampled during active COVID-19. The rearrangement uses TRBV5-4 and TRBJ2-2, with D uncertain. The sequencing sample was made of peripheral blood. CDR3: CASSLDGVWTGELFF. The CDR3 region has the DNA TGTGCCAGCAGCTTGGATGGAGTGTGGACCGGGGAGCTGTTTTTT. The whole variable domain, filled in from reference TRBV5-4 and TRBJ2-2, reads ETGVTQSPTHLIKTRGQQVTLRCSSQSGHNTVSWYQQALGQGPQFIFQYYREEENGRGNFPPRFSGLQFPNYSSELNVNALELDDSALYLCASSLDGVWTGELFFGEGSRLTVL.